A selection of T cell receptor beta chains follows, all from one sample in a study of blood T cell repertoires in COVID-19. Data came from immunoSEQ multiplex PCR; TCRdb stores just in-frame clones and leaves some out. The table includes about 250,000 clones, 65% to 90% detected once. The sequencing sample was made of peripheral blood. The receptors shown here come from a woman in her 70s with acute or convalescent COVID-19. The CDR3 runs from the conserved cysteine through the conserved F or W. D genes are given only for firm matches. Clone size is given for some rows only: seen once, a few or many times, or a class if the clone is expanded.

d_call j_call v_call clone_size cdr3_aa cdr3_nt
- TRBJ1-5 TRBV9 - CASSVGVLGNQPQHF TGTGCCAGCAGCGTAGGTGTCCTCGGCAATCAGCCCCAGCATTTT
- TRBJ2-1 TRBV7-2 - CASIRRAVGNDEQFF TGTGCCAGCATCCGACGGGCCGTCGGGAACGATGAGCAGTTCTTC
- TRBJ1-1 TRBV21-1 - CASSTGPGEPEDLEAFF TGTGCCAGCAGCACGGGACCGGGGGAGCCGGAAGACCTTGAAGCTTTCTTT
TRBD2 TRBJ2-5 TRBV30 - CACRGLAGETQYF TGTGCCTGTAGGGGACTAGCTGGAGAGACCCAGTACTTC
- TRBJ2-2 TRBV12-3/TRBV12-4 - CASSFGTGELFF TGTGCCAGCAGTTTCGGGACCGGGGAGCTGTTTTTT
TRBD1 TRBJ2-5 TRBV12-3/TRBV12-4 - CASTTGGRETQYF TGTGCCAGCACCACAGGGGGCAGGGAGACCCAGTACTTC
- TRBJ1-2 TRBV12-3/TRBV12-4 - CASSLAGDGGYTF TGTGCCAGCAGTTTGGCGGGGGACGGAGGCTACACCTTC
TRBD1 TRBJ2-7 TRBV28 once CASSRTGGTSEQYF TGTGCCAGCAGCCGGACAGGGGGTACTTCCGAGCAGTACTTC
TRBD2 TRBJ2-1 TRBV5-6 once CASSKRGIYNEQFF TGTGCCAGCAGTAAGCGGGGAATCTACAATGAGCAGTTCTTC
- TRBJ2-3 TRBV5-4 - CASSLQAGGGADTQYF TGTGCCAGCAGCTTGCAGGCTGGGGGGGGCGCAGATACGCAGTATTTT
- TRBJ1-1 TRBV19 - CASSMAGEAFF TGTGCCAGTAGTATGGCGGGGGAAGCTTTCTTT
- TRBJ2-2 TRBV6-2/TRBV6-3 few CASSYQGNTGELFF TGTGCCAGCAGTTACCAGGGAAACACCGGGGAGCTGTTTTTT
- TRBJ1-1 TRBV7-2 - CASSLEIAHLAFF TGTGCCAGCAGCTTAGAAATCGCGCATCTGGCTTTCTTT
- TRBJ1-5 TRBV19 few CASSIGFRVGNQPQHF TGTGCCAGTAGTATAGGTTTCCGGGTTGGAAATCAGCCCCAGCATTTT
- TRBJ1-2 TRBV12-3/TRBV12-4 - CASREGGYGYTF TGTGCCAGCAGGGAAGGGGGCTATGGCTACACCTTC
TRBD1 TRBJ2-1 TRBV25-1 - CASRGQGYNEQFF TGTGCCAGCAGGGGACAGGGCTACAATGAGCAGTTCTTC
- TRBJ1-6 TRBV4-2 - CASSQEQRGSPLHF TGTGCCAGCAGCCAAGAACAGAGAGGGTCACCCCTCCACTTT
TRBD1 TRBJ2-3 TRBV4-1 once CASSFRQGLSTDTQYF TGCGCCAGCAGCTTTCGACAGGGGCTAAGCACAGATACGCAGTATTTT
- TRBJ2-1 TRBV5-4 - CASSLGPGDNEQFF TGTGCCAGCAGCTTGGGGCCAGGGGACAATGAGCAGTTCTTC
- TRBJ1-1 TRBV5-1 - CASSLVVSGSLGAFF TGCGCCAGCAGCTTGGTGGTGTCGGGGAGTTTGGGAGCTTTCTTT
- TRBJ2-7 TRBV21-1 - CASSKKTGSYEQYF TGTGCCAGCAGCAAAAAAACGGGGTCCTACGAGCAGTACTTC
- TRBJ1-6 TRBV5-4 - CASSPSSSSYNSPLHF TGTGCCAGCAGCCCCTCTTCGAGCTCCTATAATTCACCCCTCCACTTT
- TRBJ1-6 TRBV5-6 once CASSLPVNNSPLHF TGTGCCAGCAGCTTGCCGGTAAATAATTCACCCCTCCACTTT
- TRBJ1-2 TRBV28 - CASSLANYGYTF TGTGCCAGCAGTTTGGCAAACTATGGCTACACCTTC
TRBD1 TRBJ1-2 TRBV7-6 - CASSLETGTGYTF TGTGCCAGCAGCTTAGAGACAGGGACTGGCTACACCTTC
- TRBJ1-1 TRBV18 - CASSPNKRSTNTEAFF TGTGCCAGCTCACCAAACAAGAGGAGTACGAACACTGAAGCTTTCTTT